These 14 T cell receptor beta chains were sequenced from one sample in a study of blood T cells in healthy people across ages. Alongside a J-beta primer mix, a sample-barcoded 5' primer served in a second PCR lasting about 7 to 12 cycles. TCRdb re-called the 5' RACE reads through MiXCR, storing one row per CDR3 protein. The sample holds 660,000 or so distinct CDR3 sequences, approximately 50% seen once. Sequencing was performed on blood. The source of these receptors is a man aged 60-69 years in good health.

In its sample, this clonotype was seen a few times. The chain recombines TRBV13 with TRBJ2-5; D is possibly TRBD2 (6 bases). From germline, CDR1 is PRHDT and CDR2 FYEKMQ (reference sequence). The ends were cut back, 2 bases at V and 5 bases at J, with 12 bases in the middle. This CDR3 is 14 amino acids long. This chain's CDR3 is CASSLRRERETQYF. DNA of the CDR3: TGTGCCAGCAGCTTAAGGAGGGAGAGGGAGACCCAGTACTTC.

The chain is built from TRBV7-2 and TRBJ2-7; 8 bases line up with TRBD1. This CDR3 contains 14 residues. Germline V gene data show CDR1 as SGHTA and CDR2 as FQGNSA. The ends lost 1 base at V and 4 bases at J; junction bases unmatched: 3. The CDR3 sequence is CASSLDRGVYEQYF. In DNA form, the CDR3 reads TGTGCCAGCAGCTTAGACAGGGGGGTTTACGAGCAGTACTTC.

The chain has TRBV20-1 and TRBJ2-1; a weak D match, TRBD2 (6 bases). CDR1 is DFQATT and CDR2 is SNEGSKA in the germline V gene (reference sequence). The CDR3 is 14 amino acids. V was shortened by 0 bases and J by 8 bases, with 14 bases between the two germline ends. The CDR3 protein is CSARDRRGGHEQFF. CDR3 bases: TGCAGTGCTAGAGATAGGCGGGGCGGACATGAGCAGTTCTTC.

The chain combines TRBV6-6 with TRBJ1-2; D ambiguous. From germline, CDR1 is MNHNY and CDR2 SVGAGI (reference sequence). Trimming shortened V by 7 bases and J by 2 bases, and 14 bases separated the two germline ends. The CDR3 consists of 14 residues. The CDR3 reads CASNAQVSNYGYTF. The CDR3 DNA reads TGTGCCAGCAACGCTCAGGTCAGCAACTATGGCTACACCTTC.

The genes are TRBV3-1 and TRBJ2-5, with TRBD2 as a possible D gene (5 bases). Germline V gene lookup returns CDR1 LGHDT and CDR2 YNNKEL (reference sequence). The V end lost 0 bases, the J end lost 4 bases, and 12 bases lay between the germline ends. This CDR3 is 15 amino acids long. Here the CDR3 DNA reads TGTGCCAGCAGCCAAGACGCCCGGGGTGGAGAGACCCAGTACTTC. Its translation is CASSQDARGGETQYF.

This clonotype turned up a few times. This chain links TRBV7-8 with TRBJ2-7; TRBD1 is a possible D gene (5 bases). The V end lost 0 bases, the J end lost 3 bases, and 9 bases lay between the germline ends. This CDR3 contains 14 residues. Germline CDR1 SGHVS, CDR2 FQNEAQ. Here the CDR3 reads CASSLAVDIYEQYF. As DNA, the CDR3 is TGTGCCAGCAGCTTAGCTGTGGACATCTACGAGCAGTACTTC.

The sample holds a few counts of this clonotype. The rearrangement uses TRBV27 and TRBJ1-2; D is uncertain. The CDR3 consists of 14 residues. Germline loops: CDR1 MNHEY, CDR2 SMNVEV (reference sequence). Between the trimmed V and J ends, which lost 5 bases and 8 bases, there was a span of 18 bases. CDR3: CASSVKPWIRGYTF. The CDR3 nucleotides are TGTGCCAGCAGTGTCAAACCCTGGATCCGGGGCTACACCTTC.

A few counts support this clonotype. This chain connects TRBV3-1 to TRBJ2-1; no clear D gene. CDR3 size: 13 residues. The germline V gene has CDR1 LGHDT and CDR2 YNNKEL (reference sequence). The ends were cut back, 0 bases at V and 9 bases at J, with 9 bases in the middle. Here the CDR3 reads CASSQDQWGEQFF. As DNA, the CDR3 is TGTGCCAGCAGCCAAGATCAGTGGGGTGAGCAGTTCTTC.

The J gene is TRBJ2-7, the V gene TRBV29-1; no clear D gene. The assigned J gene may be wrong: the sequence end matches TRBJ2-5 better. Per the germline V gene, CDR1 is SQVTM and CDR2 is ANQGSEA. This CDR3 spans 15 amino acids. The chain's CDR3 is CSVEDLLAVKPTQYF. CDR3 coding DNA: TGCAGCGTTGAAGATCTTCTGGCGGTTAAGCCGACCCAGTACTTC.

The rearrangement links TRBV20-1 to TRBJ2-1; 8 bases fit TRBD1. Germline CDR1 reads DFQATT; CDR2 reads SNEGSKA (reference sequence). V shed 8 bases, J shed 4 bases, and the junction held 7 bases outside the gene matches. The CDR3 spans 13 residues. CDR3 coding DNA: TGCAGTCGTACCGGGACAGGATACAATGAGCAGTTCTTC. Translation: CSRTGTGYNEQFF.

This chain links TRBV12-5 with TRBJ2-6; 7 positions match TRBD1. The V gene end was trimmed by 3 bases and the J gene end by 4 bases; junction bases not matched to a gene: 6. The CDR3 runs to 16 residues. Germline assignment: CDR1 LGHNT and CDR2 FRNRAP. The CDR3 DNA reads as TGTGCTAGTGGTTTCTCTGACAGGGCCGGGGCCAACGTCCTGACTTTC. Protein product: CASGFSDRAGANVLTF.

The chain combines TRBV7-2 with TRBJ1-4; possibly TRBD1 for D (6 bases). V lost 0 bases, J lost 8 bases, and 13 bases lay in between. The CDR3 totals 15 residues. Germline V gives CDR1 SGHTA, CDR2 FQGNSA. The CDR3 region has the DNA TGTGCCAGCAGCTTAGCGGCAGGGGAGCACGAAAAACTGTTTTTT. Protein product: CASSLAAGEHEKLFF.

This clonotype turned up a few times. This rearrangement joins TRBV27 to TRBJ1-6; D ambiguous. CDR1 MNHEY and CDR2 SMNVEV come from the germline V gene (reference sequence). This CDR3 comprises 16 residues. Trimming pared 5 bases from V and 9 bases from J, leaving 20 bases between. CDR3 amino acids: CASSPRTGTRPSPLHF. CDR3 DNA sequence: TGTGCCAGCAGTCCCCGGACGGGAACCAGACCTTCACCCCTCCACTTT.

This chain connects TRBV6-1 to TRBJ2-1; no firm D call. Germline CDR1 is MNHNS and CDR2 is SASEGT. Trimming shortened V by 5 bases and J by 12 bases, and 11 bases separated the two germline ends. The CDR3 consists of 11 residues. The CDR3 here is CASSPGSWQFF. For the CDR3, the DNA is TGTGCCAGCAGTCCGGGTTCTTGGCAGTTCTTC.